The 32 T cell receptor beta chains reported below all come from one sample, sequenced in a study of T cells in Graves' hyperthyroidism and ophthalmopathy (dated by TCRdb to about 2019). Libraries came from multiplex PCR. Sequencing took place on an Illumina HiSeq 2000. Amplification of TCR beta CDR3 regions was carried out from RNA transcripts. A first-round RT-PCR of the TCR CDR3 used the HTBI primer set with the Qiagen OneStep RT-PCR kit. The raw public data were reprocessed by TCRdb itself: fastp quality trimming at Q25, MiXCR clonotype calling, in-frame beta chains only. Every CDR3 protein is listed once, alongside the most common genes and DNA of its rows. The sample includes under 350,000 distinct CDR3 sequences, with 25% to 30% observed a single time. The top ten clonotypes cover approximately 30% of the sample. Sequencing used blood. These receptor sequences come from a man aged 35 to 55 with Graves' hyperthyroidism that later progressed to Graves' ophthalmopathy.

This clonotype was found many times. The V and J genes are TRBV27 and TRBJ2-7; TRBD2 might be the D (6 bases). Trimming stripped 4 bases from V and 6 bases from J, with 16 bases between. The germline V gene has CDR1 MNHEY and CDR2 SMNVEV (reference sequence). The CDR3 has 14 amino acids. The CDR3 spells CASSYDRGTAEQYF. CDR3 sequence (DNA): TGTGCCAGCAGTTACGACAGAGGGACTGCCGAGCAGTACTTC.

This clonotype has ten or more counts. The chain has TRBV6-4 and TRBJ1-5; D is unclear. Germline V gives CDR1 MRHNA, CDR2 SNTAGT. This CDR3 comprises 18 residues. Trimming left V 6 bases short and J 0 bases short, with 21 bases between. CDR3 DNA sequence: TGTGCCAGCAGCCCCGGGAGTTTCCCACTTTCTAGCAATCAGCCCCAGCATTTT. This encodes CASSPGSFPLSSNQPQHF.

The rearrangement joins TRBV6-2 or TRBV6-3 to TRBJ1-1; possible D gene TRBD1, 5 bases. Trimming cost V 2 bases and J 8 bases, with 12 bases left between them. The CDR3 runs 13 residues. Germline CDR1 MNHEY, CDR2 SVGEGT. The CDR3 sequence is CASSYPGWAEAFF. The CDR3 region has the DNA TGTGCCAGCAGTTACCCAGGGTGGGCCGAAGCTTTCTTT.

This clonotype was seen ten or more times. J is TRBJ2-5 and V is TRBV6-5; D possibly corresponds to TRBD1 (8 bases). CDR1 is MNHEY, CDR2 SVGAGI, per germline. The CDR3 length is 15 residues. The ends were cut back, 4 bases at V and 4 bases at J, with 16 bases in the middle. Written as DNA, the CDR3 is TGTGCCAGCAGTTCCCCGCACAGGGGGGGAGAGACCCAGTACTTC. Translating it yields CASSSPHRGGETQYF.

The chain has TRBV12-3 or TRBV12-4 and TRBJ1-5, with 9 bases fitting TRBD1. The junction had 1 base not matched to a gene; V was cut back by 3 bases and J by 7 bases. The CDR3 consists of 13 residues. The CDR3, as DNA: TGTGCCAGCAGTTTGGGACAGGGCCAGCCCCAGCATTTT. Protein: CASSLGQGQPQHF.

This clonotype was recorded at least ten times. The final CDR3 position lacks the conserved phenylalanine or tryptophan, pointing to a likely read error. The limits of the CDR3 on the DNA are not certain, so only TCRdb's listed CDR3 is given. The chain recombines TRBV5-1 with TRBJ2-7. Germline V gene lookup returns CDR1 SGHRS and CDR2 YFSETQ. Ends included, the CDR3 has 9 residues. CDR3 amino acids: CASSLCRAP.

In this sample, this clonotype turned up many times. V gene TRBV7-2 combines with J gene TRBJ2-7, with 7 bases fitting TRBD2. The CDR3 totals 15 residues. In germline, CDR1 is SGHTA, CDR2 FQGNSA. Trimming took 0 bases from V and 3 from J; bases not matched to a gene: 5. This CDR3 is CASSLAVLAGYEQYF. The CDR3 DNA sequence: TGTGCCAGCAGCTTAGCCGTATTAGCGGGCTACGAGCAGTACTTC.

The rearrangement uses TRBV6-2 or TRBV6-3 and TRBJ2-2; 9 nucleotides agree with TRBD2. Germline loops: CDR1 MNHEY, CDR2 SVGEGT. The CDR3 has 18 amino acids. V lost 6 bases to trimming and J lost 1 base; unmatched junction nucleotides: 12. CDR3: CASSQYKTSGKNTGELFF. The CDR3 DNA sequence: TGTGCCAGCAGCCAATACAAGACTAGCGGAAAGAACACCGGGGAGCTGTTTTTT.

This clonotype was found many times. The chain has TRBV20-1 and TRBJ1-2; 7 bases match TRBD1. With 6 bases clipped from V and 2 bases from J, the junction kept 6 bases outside the gene matches. Germline V lookup: CDR1 DFQATT, CDR2 SNEGSKA (reference sequence). The CDR3 runs to 13 residues. CDR3 residues: CSAERQGNYGYTF. The CDR3 DNA is TGCAGTGCAGAAAGACAGGGCAACTATGGCTACACCTTC.

In this sample, this clonotype turned up many times. The chain uses TRBV10-3 and TRBJ2-7; possible D gene TRBD1, 5 bases. V was cut by 1 base and J by 3 bases, with 13 bases left in between. There are 15 residues in the CDR3. CDR1 and CDR2 (germline): ENHRY, SYGVKD. Here the CDR3 reads CAISELDSSIYEQYF. CDR3 nucleotide sequence: TGTGCCATCAGTGAGTTAGACAGCAGCATCTACGAGCAGTACTTC.

This chain connects TRBV28 to TRBJ2-7, with 7 bases lining up with TRBD1. From germline, CDR1 is MDHEN and CDR2 SYDVKM. The CDR3 is 16 residues long. With V trimmed by 2 bases and J by 3 bases, 10 bases remained unmatched. The CDR3 loop is CASSLGFRDRIYEQYF. CDR3 DNA: TGTGCCAGCAGTTTAGGATTCCGGGACAGAATCTACGAGCAGTACTTC.

This clonotype was counted at least ten times. The chain couples TRBV7-3 to TRBJ1-3; D gene unclear. Germline assignment: CDR1 SGHTA and CDR2 FQGTGA. Trimming removed 4 bases at V and 0 bases at J, with 10 bases between. The CDR3 sequence is 15 residues long. The CDR3 is CASSSDGASGNTIYF. Written as DNA, the CDR3 is TGTGCCAGCAGCTCGGACGGAGCCTCTGGAAACACCATATATTTT.

The table lists this clonotype with many counts. CDR3 sequence (DNA): TGTGCCAGCAGTAGGGACCTCTATGGCTACACCTTC. Amino acids: CASSRDLYGYTF. The chain employs TRBV12-3 or TRBV12-4 and TRBJ1-2; the D gene is possibly TRBD1 (5 bases). The V end was cut by 5 bases, the J end by 4 bases, with 8 bases between. The CDR3 totals 12 residues.

Ten or more counts support this clonotype. The chain links TRBV2 to TRBJ1-5; D may be TRBD1 (6 bases). The V end was cut by 8 bases, the J end by 3 bases, with 8 bases between. Germline assignment: CDR1 SNHLY and CDR2 FYNNEI. There are 12 residues in the CDR3. This chain's CDR3 is CASGGANQPQHF. CDR3 bases: TGTGCCAGCGGGGGCGCCAATCAGCCCCAGCATTTT.

This clonotype has a count of ten or more. This chain links TRBV28 with TRBJ2-7, with D possibly TRBD2 on 5 matching bases. V was trimmed by 6 bases and J by 3 bases, leaving 15 bases between them. Germline CDR1 is MDHEN and CDR2 is SYDVKM. The CDR3 spans 14 residues. CDR3: CASSRAGGSYEQYF. The DNA for the CDR3 is TGTGCCAGCAGCCGGGCGGGCGGAAGCTACGAGCAGTACTTC.

This clonotype showed up many times. The junction and the germline gene differ at one end; a read error may be behind it. The V gene is TRBV28, the J gene TRBJ1-2; no reliable D call. CDR3 size: 12 residues. CDR1 MDHEN and CDR2 SYDVKM come from the germline V gene. Here the CDR3 reads CASSLGLGGYIF. Written as DNA, the CDR3 is TGTGCCAGCAGTCTCGGGCTTGGTGGCTACATCTTC.

This clonotype was seen ten or more times. The chain combines TRBV20-1 with TRBJ2-7; 7 nucleotides agree with TRBD1. Germline trimming cut 1 base from V and 2 bases from J; bases unmatched to any gene: 5. The CDR3 contains 14 residues. Per germline, CDR1 DFQATT and CDR2 SNEGSKA (reference sequence). The CDR3 loop is CSARVPTGPYEQYF. CDR3 sequence (DNA): TGCAGTGCTAGAGTCCCGACAGGGCCCTACGAGCAGTACTTC.

This clonotype was seen many times. The chain carries TRBV30 and TRBJ1-1, with D hard to call. The CDR3 covers 12 residues. Trimming stripped 2 bases from V and 2 bases from J, with 6 bases between. CDR1 and CDR2 from the germline V gene are GTSNPN and SVGIG (reference sequence). CDR3: CAWSMGNTEAFF. The CDR3 DNA reads as TGTGCCTGGAGTATGGGAAACACTGAAGCTTTCTTT. The whole variable domain, remainder taken from reference TRBV30 and TRBJ1-1, is SQTIHQWPATLVQPVGSPLSLECTVEGTSNPNLYWYRQAAGRGLQLLFYSVGIGQISSEVPQNLSASRPQDRQFILSSKKLLLSDSGFYLCAWSMGNTEAFFGQGTRLTVV.

At least ten counts were recorded for this clonotype. J is TRBJ1-2 and V is TRBV19; 8 bases fit TRBD1. Germline CDR1 reads LNHDA; CDR2 reads SQIVND (reference sequence). This CDR3 contains 17 residues. J gave up 8 bases and V 6 bases, and 20 bases lay outside the gene matches. CDR3 amino acids: CASRPPRTRQGKRGYTF. CDR3 DNA sequence: TGTGCCAGTAGACCCCCCCGCACGAGACAGGGGAAGAGGGGCTACACCTTC.

The chain links TRBV6-1 to TRBJ1-2; the match to TRBD1 covers 7 bases. V lost 10 bases, J lost 8 bases, and 16 bases stayed unmatched. Germline loops: CDR1 MNHNS, CDR2 SASEGT. The length of the CDR3 is 14 residues. CDR3 sequence reads: CAIIRDREGGGYTF. The CDR3 nucleotides are TGTGCCATCATCCGTGACAGGGAAGGAGGGGGCTACACCTTC.

This clonotype was counted ten times or more. The CDR3, as DNA: TGTGCCAGCAGAGACCCCCCGGCCTCTGGGGCCAACGTCCTGACTTTC. It encodes CASRDPPASGANVLTF. V and J are TRBV28 and TRBJ2-6, with unresolved D. Germline V lookup: CDR1 MDHEN, CDR2 SYDVKM. CDR3 length: 16 amino acids. V lost 6 bases and J 0 bases, leaving 12 bases between the germline ends.

This clonotype has a count of ten or more. The chain couples TRBV24-1 to TRBJ2-5; TRBD2 aligns across 13 bases. This CDR3 is 17 amino acids long. The germline gives CDR1 KGHDR, CDR2 SFDVKD. After removal of 4 bases from V and 1 base from J, the junction contained 5 bases not matched to a gene. CDR3 bases: TGTGCCACCAGTGAACCTACTAGCGGGAGGGCCCAAGAGACCCAGTACTTC. It encodes CATSEPTSGRAQETQYF.

This clonotype is a singleton in its sample. The chain recombines TRBV12-3 or TRBV12-4 with TRBJ1-3; D unclear. With 4 bases removed from V and 0 bases from J, the gap between germline ends came to 10 bases. The CDR3 is 15 residues long. This chain's CDR3 is CASSSTDFSGNTIYF. The CDR3 DNA reads TGTGCCAGCAGTTCAACCGATTTCTCTGGAAACACCATATATTTT.

This clonotype was seen ten or more times. The chain links TRBV10-3 to TRBJ2-7; the match to TRBD1 covers 9 bases. After removal of 8 bases from V and 5 bases from J, the junction contained 7 bases not matched to a gene. CDR1 is ENHRY and CDR2 is SYGVKD in the germline V gene. This CDR3 comprises 13 residues. CDR3 in amino acids: CAIRDRDSHEQYF. CDR3 DNA: TGTGCCATCCGGGACAGGGATTCCCACGAGCAGTACTTC.

The sample holds many counts of this clonotype. The gene calls are TRBV11-2 and TRBJ2-7; no clear D. Germline CDR1 reads SGHAT; CDR2 reads FQNNGV. The V gene lost 0 bases and the J gene lost 1 base, with 7 bases spanning the gap. The CDR3 has 14 amino acids. The CDR3 spells CASSLESGSYEQYF. DNA for the CDR3: TGTGCCAGCAGCTTAGAGTCAGGTTCCTACGAGCAGTACTTC.

This clonotype was seen at least ten times. This rearrangement joins TRBV29-1 to TRBJ2-5; TRBD2 matches at 7 bases. The CDR3 has 13 amino acids. V dropped 1 base and J dropped 9; count of bases not matched to a gene: 8. Germline V gene data show CDR1 as SQVTM and CDR2 as ANQGSEA. As DNA, the CDR3 is TGCAGCGTTGAAGCTCCCAGCGGGATGGCCCAGTACTTC. It specifies CSVEAPSGMAQYF.

This clonotype was observed at least ten times. The J gene is TRBJ2-7, the V gene TRBV6-1; possibly TRBD1 for D (5 bases). Per the germline V gene, CDR1 is MNHNS and CDR2 is SASEGT. The CDR3 is made up of 11 amino acids. The V and J ends lost 1 base and 9 bases respectively, with 7 bases between them. CDR3 in DNA: TGTGCCAGCAGTGAAGTGGGGCCGCAGTACTTC. Translated, it gives CASSEVGPQYF.

This clonotype showed up many times. The chain joins TRBV12-3 or TRBV12-4 to TRBJ2-5; the D gene is possibly TRBD1 (5 bases). CDR3 length: 14 residues. With 7 bases removed from V and 5 bases from J, the gap between germline ends came to 17 bases. This CDR3 reads CASNADSLGETQYF. CDR3 nucleotide sequence: TGTGCCAGCAATGCAGACAGCCTCGGGGAGACCCAGTACTTC.

This chain links TRBV12-3 or TRBV12-4 with TRBJ1-1, with a weak D call TRBD1 (6 bases). CDR3 length: 14 residues. The V gene lost 6 bases and the J gene lost 4 bases, with 15 bases spanning the gap. The CDR3 DNA reads as TGTGCCAGCAGGCAGGGGAGGAGTCTCACTGAAGCTTTCTTT. It translates to CASRQGRSLTEAFF.

This clonotype was picked up many times. The chain combines TRBV12-3 or TRBV12-4 with TRBJ2-2; weak D call: TRBD2 (6 bases). CDR3 length: 15 amino acids. V shed 7 bases and J shed 0 bases, with 12 bases lying between them. The CDR3 region has the DNA TGTGCCAGCAAATTCGGGACTTCGAACACCGGGGAGCTGTTTTTT. It specifies CASKFGTSNTGELFF.

This clonotype was found many times. The chain employs TRBV7-9 and TRBJ1-1; TRBD1 might be the D (5 bases). With 5 bases removed from V and 6 bases from J, the gap between germline ends came to 19 bases. Germline-derived CDR1 and CDR2 are SEHNR and FQNEAQ (reference sequence). CDR3 length: 15 residues. The DNA for the CDR3 is TGTGCCAGCAGCCCCCCGGAGACTAGACAGTCTGAAGCTTTCTTT. It encodes CASSPPETRQSEAFF.

This clonotype was counted at least ten times. The chain uses TRBV7-2 and TRBJ1-2; D perhaps matches TRBD1 (5 bases). CDR1 is SGHTA, CDR2 FQGNSA, per germline. This CDR3 comprises 17 residues. Trimming stripped 5 bases from V and 4 bases from J, with 23 bases between. This CDR3 reads CASSGPGGLAAGYGYTF. For the CDR3, the DNA is TGTGCCAGCAGCGGTCCGGGGGGACTTGCCGCGGGCTATGGCTACACCTTC.